These T cell receptor beta chains were read from a single sample in a study of blood T cell repertoires in COVID-19. Profiled with immunoSEQ multiplex PCR; TCRdb holds only in-frame clones, not every one. The sample lists roughly 63,000 clones; roughly 71% were seen once. Specimen: peripheral blood. These receptor sequences come from a woman aged 80 or over with acute or convalescent COVID-19. The CDR3 runs from the conserved cysteine through the conserved F or W. The D gene is left open where the match is weak. Clone size is stated in some rows and not others, as once, few, many or a class when expanded.

j_call,v_call,d_call,clone_size,cdr3_nt,cdr3_aa
TRBJ2-1,TRBV11-3,TRBD2,NA,TGTGCCAGCAGCTCGGGACTAGCAATCGATGAGCAGTTCTTC,CASSSGLAIDEQFF
TRBJ1-3,TRBV27,NA,once,TGTGCCAGCACCGGAGGTCGTGGAAACACCATATATTTT,CASTGGRGNTIYF
TRBJ2-7,TRBV5-4,NA,NA,TGTGCCAGCAGCGCTTCTAGCCAAACTGGTTACGAGCAGTACTTC,CASSASSQTGYEQYF
TRBJ1-5,TRBV30,NA,NA,TGTGCCTGGAGCGTGGGGGCACATCAGCCCCAGCATTTT,CAWSVGAHQPQHF
TRBJ1-6,TRBV18,NA,few,TGTGCCAGCTCACCACGTCAGCAGGGAGGGGATTCACCCCTCCACTTT,CASSPRQQGGDSPLHF
TRBJ1-4,TRBV19,NA,few,TGTGCCAGTACTTCGAGGGCGTCAACTAATGAAAAACTGTTTTTT,CASTSRASTNEKLFF
TRBJ1-2,TRBV29-1,NA,NA,TGCAGCGTTGGGGGCTATACTGGACGGACGTTGGATGGCTACACCTTC,CSVGGYTGRTLDGYTF
TRBJ1-2,TRBV4-1,NA,NA,TGCGCCAGCAGCCCCCACCGAACCGGAGACCTTAACTATGGCTACACCTTC,CASSPHRTGDLNYGYTF
TRBJ2-1,TRBV4-3,TRBD1,NA,TGCGCCAGCAGCCGGACAACAGGGGAGACCTACAATGAGCAGTTCTTC,CASSRTTGETYNEQFF
TRBJ1-2,TRBV28,TRBD1,NA,TGTGCCAGTTGCCCCGGGACAGTCTATGGCTACACCTTC,CASCPGTVYGYTF
TRBJ1-5,TRBV5-1,NA,NA,TGCGCCAGCAGCTTGGTGGGGGCCCCTAGCAATCAGCCCCAGCATTTT,CASSLVGAPSNQPQHF
TRBJ2-1,TRBV7-3,NA,NA,TGTGCCAGCAGCCTACCCGGGGCTAGCGCAAATGAGCAGTTCTTC,CASSLPGASANEQFF
TRBJ2-3,TRBV5-1,TRBD2,NA,TGCGCCAGCAGCCCCGGACTAGCGGGCTACACAGATACGCAGTATTTT,CASSPGLAGYTDTQYF
TRBJ2-7,TRBV19,TRBD1,NA,TGTGCCAGTAGTACCGGGACAGGGAAGGACGAGCAGTACTTC,CASSTGTGKDEQYF
TRBJ2-2,TRBV24-1,TRBD2,NA,TGTGCCACCAGTGAACTAGCGGGAGGATCCACCGGGGAGCTGTTTTTT,CATSELAGGSTGELFF
TRBJ2-3,TRBV5-1,NA,NA,TGCGCCAGCACCTTAGCGGACTGGCTTGTAGATACGCAGTATTTT,CASTLADWLVDTQYF
TRBJ1-6,TRBV7-2,NA,NA,TGTGCCAGCAGCTTAGTGGGCAGCTCCTATAATTCACCCCTCCACTTT,CASSLVGSSYNSPLHF
TRBJ2-2,TRBV7-2,NA,once,TGTGCCAGCAGCCGAGAGTTCGCCGGGGAGCTGTTTTTT,CASSREFAGELFF
TRBJ2-3,TRBV6-5,NA,NA,TGTGCCAGCTGCGGTAGTCTCTCAACAGATACGCAGTATTTT,CASCGSLSTDTQYF
TRBJ1-1,TRBV15,NA,NA,TGTGCCACCAGCAGAGCCCTTACAGGGTCCACTGAAGCTTTCTTT,CATSRALTGSTEAFF
TRBJ2-3,TRBV21-1,NA,NA,TGTGCCAGCAGACAGCGTAGCGCTAGCACAGATACGCAGTATTTT,CASRQRSASTDTQYF
TRBJ1-2,TRBV4-1,NA,NA,TGCGCCAGCAGCCAAGTTGAGACTAGATATGGCTACACCTTC,CASSQVETRYGYTF
TRBJ1-2,TRBV24-1,TRBD1,NA,TGTGCCACCAGTGATCCTAGGACAGGGACGGTCGGCTACACCTTC,CATSDPRTGTVGYTF
TRBJ2-1,TRBV5-1,TRBD2,NA,TGCGCCAGCTGGGGACTAGCGGGGAGCTCCTACAATGAGCAGTTCTTC,CASWGLAGSSYNEQFF
TRBJ1-2,TRBV4-3,TRBD1,NA,TGCGCCAGCAGCCAAGTAGGTGACAGGGCCCTATCCGGCTACACCTTC,CASSQVGDRALSGYTF
TRBJ2-2,TRBV28,NA,NA,TGTGCCAGCAGTTTAGTCCACGGGATCATCGGGACCGGGGAGCTGTTTTTT,CASSLVHGIIGTGELFF
TRBJ2-2,TRBV15,NA,NA,TGTGCCACCAGCAGAGAAGGTGGGAGAGGGTCCGGGGAGCTGTTTTTT,CATSREGGRGSGELFF
TRBJ1-3,TRBV6-5,NA,NA,TGTGCCAGCAGTTCCGGACAGTTCTCTGGAAACACCATATATTTT,CASSSGQFSGNTIYF